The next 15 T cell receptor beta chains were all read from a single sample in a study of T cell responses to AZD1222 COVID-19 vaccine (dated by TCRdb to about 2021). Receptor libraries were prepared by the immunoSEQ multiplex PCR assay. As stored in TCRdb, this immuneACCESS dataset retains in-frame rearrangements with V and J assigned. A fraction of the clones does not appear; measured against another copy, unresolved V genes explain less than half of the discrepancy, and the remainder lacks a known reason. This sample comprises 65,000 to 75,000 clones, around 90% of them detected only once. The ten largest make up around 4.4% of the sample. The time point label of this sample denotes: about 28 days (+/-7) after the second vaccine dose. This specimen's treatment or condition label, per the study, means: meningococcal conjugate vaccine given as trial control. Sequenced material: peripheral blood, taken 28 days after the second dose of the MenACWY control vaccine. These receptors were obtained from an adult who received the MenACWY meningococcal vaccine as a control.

CDR3 sequence (DNA): TGTGCCAGCAGTCTAGCGGGGAAAGCCTACGAGCAGTACTTC. It codes for CASSLAGKAYEQYF. This chain links TRBV5-6 with TRBJ2-7; the match to TRBD2 covers 9 bases. Trimming took 5 bases from V and 2 from J; bases not matched to a gene: 5. Germline values: CDR1 SGHDT, CDR2 YYEEEE. The CDR3 is 14 amino acids.

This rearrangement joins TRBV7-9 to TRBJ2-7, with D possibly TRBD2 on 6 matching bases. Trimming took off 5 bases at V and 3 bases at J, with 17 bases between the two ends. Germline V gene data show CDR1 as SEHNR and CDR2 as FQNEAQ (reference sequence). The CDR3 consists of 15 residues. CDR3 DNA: TGTGCCAGCAGCCTCGGGACTGCCCGCTTCTACGAGCAGTACTTC. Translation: CASSLGTARFYEQYF. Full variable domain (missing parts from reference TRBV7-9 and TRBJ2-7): DTGVSQNPRHKITKRGQNVTFRCDPISEHNRLYWYRQTLGQGPEFLTYFQNEAQLEKSRLLSDRFSAERPKGSFSTLEIQRTEQGDSAMYLCASSLGTARFYEQYFGPGTRLTVT.

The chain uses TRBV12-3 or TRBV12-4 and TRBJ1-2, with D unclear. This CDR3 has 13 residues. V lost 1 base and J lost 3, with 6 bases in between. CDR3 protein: CASSLGRHYGYTF. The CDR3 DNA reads TGTGCCAGCAGTTTAGGACGGCACTATGGCTACACCTTC.

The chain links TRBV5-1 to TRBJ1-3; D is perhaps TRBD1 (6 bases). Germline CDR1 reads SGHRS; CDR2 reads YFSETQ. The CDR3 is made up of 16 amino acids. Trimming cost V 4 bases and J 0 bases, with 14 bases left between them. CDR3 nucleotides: TGCGCCAGCAGCCCTTCGGGGGCCCTCTCTGGAAACACCATATATTTT. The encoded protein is CASSPSGALSGNTIYF.

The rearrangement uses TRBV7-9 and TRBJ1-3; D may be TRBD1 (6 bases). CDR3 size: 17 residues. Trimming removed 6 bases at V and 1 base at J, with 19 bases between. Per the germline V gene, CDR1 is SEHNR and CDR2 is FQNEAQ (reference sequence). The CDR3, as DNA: TGTGCCAGCAGGGTCCCCCCTCAGGGGATGTCTGGAAACACCATATATTTT. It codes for CASRVPPQGMSGNTIYF.

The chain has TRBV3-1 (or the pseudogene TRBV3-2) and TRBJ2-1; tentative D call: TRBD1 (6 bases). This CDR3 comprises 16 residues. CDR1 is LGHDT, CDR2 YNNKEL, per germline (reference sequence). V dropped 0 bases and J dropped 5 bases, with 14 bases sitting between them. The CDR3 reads CASSQDPGQRDNEQFF. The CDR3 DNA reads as TGTGCCAGCAGCCAAGATCCCGGACAGAGAGACAATGAGCAGTTCTTC.

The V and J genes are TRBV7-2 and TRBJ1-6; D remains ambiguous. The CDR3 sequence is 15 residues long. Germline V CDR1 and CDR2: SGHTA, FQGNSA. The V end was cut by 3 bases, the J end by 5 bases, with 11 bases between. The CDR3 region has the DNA TGTGCCAGCAGCTTGCGTCGGGCGGATAATTCACCCCTCCACTTT. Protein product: CASSLRRADNSPLHF.

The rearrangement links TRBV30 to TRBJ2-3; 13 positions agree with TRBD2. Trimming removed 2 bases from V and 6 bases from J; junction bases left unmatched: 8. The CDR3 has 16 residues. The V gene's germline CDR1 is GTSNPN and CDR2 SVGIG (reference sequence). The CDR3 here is CAWSPGLAGVGDTQYF. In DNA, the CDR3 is TGTGCCTGGAGTCCCGGACTAGCGGGAGTGGGGGATACGCAGTATTTT.

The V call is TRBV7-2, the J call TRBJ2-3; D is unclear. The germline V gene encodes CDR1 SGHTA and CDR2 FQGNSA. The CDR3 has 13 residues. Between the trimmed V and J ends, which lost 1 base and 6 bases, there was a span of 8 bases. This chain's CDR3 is CASSLGQWDTQYF. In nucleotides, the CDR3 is TGTGCCAGCAGCTTAGGCCAGTGGGATACGCAGTATTTT.

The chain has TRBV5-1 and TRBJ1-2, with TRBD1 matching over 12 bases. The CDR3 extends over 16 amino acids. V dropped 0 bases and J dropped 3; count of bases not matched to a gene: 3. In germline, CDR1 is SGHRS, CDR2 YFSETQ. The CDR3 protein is CASSLVGTGGDYGYTF. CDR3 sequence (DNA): TGCGCCAGCAGCTTGGTAGGGACAGGGGGCGACTATGGCTACACCTTC.

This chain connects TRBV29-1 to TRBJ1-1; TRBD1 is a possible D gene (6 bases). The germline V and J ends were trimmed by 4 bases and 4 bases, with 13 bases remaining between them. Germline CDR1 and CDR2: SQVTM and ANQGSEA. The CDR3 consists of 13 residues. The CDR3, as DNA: TGCAGCGTTGTTTCAGGGGTCAGCACTGAAGCTTTCTTT. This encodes CSVVSGVSTEAFF.

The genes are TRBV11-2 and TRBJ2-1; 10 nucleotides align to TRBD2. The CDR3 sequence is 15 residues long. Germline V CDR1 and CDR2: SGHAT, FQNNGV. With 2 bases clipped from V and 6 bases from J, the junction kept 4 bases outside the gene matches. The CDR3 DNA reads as TGTGCCAGCAGCTTACAACTAGCGGGGTTCAATGAGCAGTTCTTC. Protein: CASSLQLAGFNEQFF.

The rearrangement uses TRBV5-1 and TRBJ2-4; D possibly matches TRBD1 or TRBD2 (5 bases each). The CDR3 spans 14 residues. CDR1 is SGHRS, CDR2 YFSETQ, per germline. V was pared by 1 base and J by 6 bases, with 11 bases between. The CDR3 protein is CASSLQGDGNIQYF. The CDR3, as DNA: TGCGCCAGCAGCTTGCAAGGGGACGGAAACATTCAGTACTTC.

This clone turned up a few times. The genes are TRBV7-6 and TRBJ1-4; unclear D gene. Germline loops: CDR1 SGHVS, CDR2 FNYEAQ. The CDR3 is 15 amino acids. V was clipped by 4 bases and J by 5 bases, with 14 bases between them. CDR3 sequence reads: CASSYGATRNEKLFF. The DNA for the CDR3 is TGTGCCAGCAGCTATGGAGCTACCCGAAATGAAAAACTGTTTTTT.

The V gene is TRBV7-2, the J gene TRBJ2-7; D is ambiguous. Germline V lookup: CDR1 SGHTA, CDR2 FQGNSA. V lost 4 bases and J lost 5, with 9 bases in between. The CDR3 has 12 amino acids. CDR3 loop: CASSSLGHEQYF. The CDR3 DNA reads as TGTGCCAGCAGCTCCCTGGGCCACGAGCAGTACTTC.